Listed below are T cell receptor beta chains from one sample, sequenced in a study of lymphopenia after photon versus proton radiotherapy. Generated by immunoSEQ multiplex PCR, the TCRdb table keeps only in-frame clones and is missing some. The sample carries about 60,000 clones, approximately 88% recorded once. This specimen consisted of peripheral blood, obtained from a patient treated with proton-based radiotherapy. All receptors derive from a man aged 55 to 70 with pancreatic cancer. The CDR3 runs from the conserved cysteine through the conserved F or W. Fields, in order: J gene, V gene, clone size, D gene, CDR3 protein, CDR3 DNA. A D gene is named only where the DNA matches it firmly. Size values are once, few and many counts, or a class for expanded clones, and some rows have none.

J: TRBJ2-7
V: TRBV7-9
size: .
D: .
CDR3: CASSPPLTAYEQYF
DNA: TGTGCCAGCAGCCCCCCCCTGACAGCCTACGAGCAGTACTTC

J: TRBJ2-3
V: TRBV30
size: .
D: TRBD2
CDR3: CAWKRDSTDTQYF
DNA: TGTGCCTGGAAGCGGGACAGCACAGATACGCAGTATTTT

J: TRBJ1-2
V: TRBV7-2
size: .
D: TRBD1
CDR3: CASSLGPGGRGYGYTF
DNA: TGTGCCAGCAGCTTAGGGCCAGGGGGCAGAGGCTATGGCTACACCTTC

J: TRBJ2-7
V: TRBV6-1
size: once
D: TRBD2
CDR3: CASSELLAGTYEQYF
DNA: TGTGCCAGCAGTGAACTACTAGCGGGAACCTACGAGCAGTACTTC

J: TRBJ2-2
V: TRBV11-2
size: .
D: TRBD2
CDR3: CASSSRTSLFTGELFF
DNA: TGTGCCAGCAGCTCGAGGACTAGCTTGTTCACCGGGGAGCTGTTTTTT

J: TRBJ2-1
V: TRBV11-2
size: .
D: TRBD2
CDR3: CASSLLAGVSNEQFF
DNA: TGTGCCAGCAGCTTACTAGCGGGAGTTTCGAATGAGCAGTTCTTC

J: TRBJ2-7
V: TRBV6-5
size: .
D: .
CDR3: CASRGQGSRYEQYF
DNA: TGTGCCAGCAGGGGGCAGGGGTCGAGATACGAGCAGTACTTC

J: TRBJ2-5
V: TRBV5-1
size: .
D: TRBD1
CDR3: CASRLGGTGQETQYF
DNA: TGCGCCAGCAGATTGGGCGGGACAGGACAAGAGACCCAGTACTTC

J: TRBJ2-1
V: TRBV4-1
size: .
D: .
CDR3: CASSQEEYRDSNEQFF
DNA: TGCGCCAGCAGCCAAGAAGAATACAGGGACTCCAATGAGCAGTTCTTC

J: TRBJ2-1
V: TRBV10-3
size: once
D: .
CDR3: CVISEPTRHTNEQFF
DNA: TGTGTCATCAGTGAGCCGACTAGACATACAAATGAGCAGTTCTTC

J: TRBJ2-5
V: TRBV11-2
size: .
D: .
CDR3: CASSLDLKDRWGTQYF
DNA: TGTGCCAGCAGCTTAGACCTAAAAGACAGGTGGGGGACCCAGTACTTC

J: TRBJ2-5
V: TRBV7-2
size: .
D: .
CDR3: CASSLLGAGTQYF
DNA: TGTGCCAGCAGCTTATTAGGGGCGGGGACCCAGTACTTC

J: TRBJ2-3
V: TRBV4-1
size: few
D: .
CDR3: CASSQEGSSFVTDTQYF
DNA: TGCGCCAGCAGCCAAGAAGGAAGTAGCTTCGTAACAGATACGCAGTATTTT

J: TRBJ2-3
V: TRBV5-1
size: .
D: TRBD2
CDR3: CASSLGGGTDTQYF
DNA: TGCGCCAGCAGCTTGGGCGGGGGAACAGATACGCAGTATTTT

J: TRBJ2-1
V: TRBV6-1
size: .
D: .
CDR3: CASGAESYNEQFF
DNA: TGTGCCAGCGGGGCGGAGTCCTACAATGAGCAGTTCTTC

J: TRBJ1-2
V: TRBV28
size: .
D: .
CDR3: CASVGGYYGYTF
DNA: TGTGCCAGCGTCGGGGGCTACTATGGCTACACCTTC

J: TRBJ1-2
V: TRBV28
size: once
D: .
CDR3: CASSLPPPEVYGYTF
DNA: TGTGCCAGCAGTTTACCCCCCCCGGAGGTCTATGGCTACACCTTC

J: TRBJ2-5
V: TRBV4-2
size: .
D: .
CDR3: CASSQGPRLEQETQYF
DNA: TGTGCCAGCAGCCAAGGCCCTAGACTGGAACAAGAGACCCAGTACTTC

J: TRBJ2-2
V: TRBV11-2
size: .
D: .
CDR3: CASSSYGSSGELFF
DNA: TGTGCCAGCAGCTCGTACGGGAGCTCCGGGGAGCTGTTTTTT

J: TRBJ2-1
V: TRBV9
size: .
D: .
CDR3: CASSKGMNNVEQFF
DNA: TGTGCCAGCAGCAAGGGGATGAATAATGTTGAGCAGTTCTTC

J: TRBJ2-5
V: TRBV7-9
size: .
D: TRBD2
CDR3: CASSPGLAIQETQYF
DNA: TGTGCCAGCAGCCCGGGACTAGCCATCCAAGAGACCCAGTACTTC

J: TRBJ1-1
V: TRBV27
size: once
D: .
CDR3: CASSLFVAGITEAFF
DNA: TGTGCCAGCAGTTTATTTGTGGCAGGGATTACTGAAGCTTTCTTT

J: TRBJ2-5
V: TRBV28
size: .
D: .
CDR3: CASSSRVTQETQYF
DNA: TGTGCCAGCAGCAGTCGGGTAACCCAAGAGACCCAGTACTTC

J: TRBJ2-7
V: TRBV6-1
size: .
D: .
CDR3: CASSDIFGRRYEQYF
DNA: TGTGCCAGCAGTGATATCTTTGGCAGGCGCTACGAGCAGTACTTC

J: TRBJ2-1
V: TRBV27
size: .
D: TRBD1
CDR3: CASGLGQGDPTRFNEQFF
DNA: TGTGCCAGCGGCTTGGGACAGGGGGACCCCACACGCTTCAATGAGCAGTTCTTC

J: TRBJ2-4
V: TRBV30
size: .
D: TRBD1
CDR3: CAWSVPGQGAGNIQYF
DNA: TGTGCCTGGAGTGTACCCGGACAGGGGGCCGGGAACATTCAGTACTTC

J: TRBJ1-3
V: TRBV7-2
size: .
D: .
CDR3: CASSLDRATNTIYF
DNA: TGTGCCAGCAGCTTAGATAGGGCCACTAACACCATATATTTT

J: TRBJ1-4
V: TRBV6-6
size: .
D: .
CDR3: CASLYGTNNEKLFF
DNA: TGTGCCAGCTTATACGGGACGAATAATGAAAAACTGTTTTTT

J: TRBJ2-7
V: TRBV28
size: .
D: .
CDR3: CASESGAEYEQYF
DNA: TGTGCCAGCGAGTCAGGGGCCGAATACGAGCAGTACTTC

J: TRBJ2-7
V: TRBV7-2
size: .
D: .
CDR3: CASSPGRAYEQYF
DNA: TGTGCCAGCAGCCCCGGTAGGGCCTACGAGCAGTACTTC

J: TRBJ2-5
V: TRBV6-5
size: .
D: .
CDR3: CASSSTEETQYF
DNA: TGTGCCAGCAGTTCGACAGAAGAGACCCAGTACTTC

J: TRBJ2-6
V: TRBV4-2
size: .
D: TRBD1
CDR3: CASSQKTGGKGANVLTF
DNA: TGTGCCAGCAGCCAAAAAACAGGGGGCAAAGGGGCCAACGTCCTGACTTTC

J: TRBJ1-5
V: TRBV19
size: .
D: .
CDR3: CASRVRGQVDQPQHF
DNA: TGTGCCAGTAGAGTTCGGGGGCAAGTAGATCAGCCCCAGCATTTT

J: TRBJ2-3
V: TRBV27
size: .
D: TRBD1
CDR3: CASSLDSGQEEDTQYF
DNA: TGTGCCAGCAGTTTAGATTCGGGACAGGAGGAAGATACGCAGTATTTT

J: TRBJ1-4
V: TRBV4-1
size: .
D: .
CDR3: CASSQAEGSTNEKLFF
DNA: TGCGCCAGCAGCCAAGCCGAGGGGTCAACTAATGAAAAACTGTTTTTT

J: TRBJ2-4
V: TRBV5-5
size: .
D: .
CDR3: CASSPLGSAVAKNIQYF
DNA: TGTGCCAGCAGCCCGCTCGGAAGCGCCGTAGCCAAAAACATTCAGTACTTC

J: TRBJ1-5
V: TRBV28
size: .
D: .
CDR3: CASSLSHQGLQPQHF
DNA: TGTGCCAGCAGTTTATCCCACCAGGGGCTTCAGCCCCAGCATTTT

J: TRBJ2-1
V: TRBV5-1
size: .
D: TRBD2
CDR3: CASSRTSGSYNEQFF
DNA: TGCGCCAGCAGCCGGACTAGCGGAAGTTACAATGAGCAGTTCTTC

J: TRBJ2-3
V: TRBV5-4
size: .
D: .
CDR3: CASSSGLAVDTQYF
DNA: TGTGCCAGCAGCTCGGGACTGGCCGTGGATACGCAGTATTTT

J: TRBJ1-2
V: TRBV7-9
size: .
D: .
CDR3: CASSLAGALLYGYTF
DNA: TGTGCCAGCAGCTTAGCTGGGGCCCTACTCTATGGCTACACCTTC

J: TRBJ2-2
V: TRBV6-5
size: .
D: .
CDR3: CASKWAGSNTGELFF
DNA: TGTGCCAGCAAGTGGGCGGGATCAAACACCGGGGAGCTGTTTTTT

J: TRBJ1-5
V: TRBV30
size: .
D: .
CDR3: CAWSVSSGENQPQHF
DNA: TGTGCCTGGAGTGTAAGTAGTGGTGAGAATCAGCCCCAGCATTTT

J: TRBJ1-4
V: TRBV9
size: .
D: .
CDR3: CASSVEGSRNEKLFF
DNA: TGTGCCAGCAGCGTAGAGGGGTCTCGGAATGAAAAACTGTTTTTT

J: TRBJ2-2
V: TRBV10-3
size: .
D: TRBD1
CDR3: CAISESNRGTSGELFF
DNA: TGTGCCATCAGTGAGTCTAACAGGGGGACCTCCGGGGAGCTGTTTTTT